This is a list of T cell receptor beta chains from one sample in a study of shared clonotypes between healthy human individuals. The assay was immunoSEQ multiplex PCR, and TCRdb's table has in-frame clones only and misses some. The data contain about 2,500,000 clones, more than 80% of them seen just once; the ten biggest clones take up 0.13% to 0.15%. The sequencing sample was made of naive CD4+ T cells sorted from blood. The source is a man younger than 35 in good health. Each CDR3 is given with its conserved first and last residue. A D gene is named only where the DNA matches it firmly. Part of the rows lack a size; the others show once, few, many or a class for expanded clones.

clone size: -; J gene: TRBJ2-3; V gene: TRBV27; D gene: TRBD2; CDR3 DNA: TGTGCCAGCAGGCCCCGGGGGGGTGCCACAGATACGCAGTATTTT; CDR3 protein: CASRPRGGATDTQYF
clone size: -; J gene: TRBJ1-5; V gene: TRBV5-1; D gene: -; CDR3 DNA: TGCGCCAGCAGCTTCGGTGGGGCGGCGGAGCCCCAGCATTTT; CDR3 protein: CASSFGGAAEPQHF
clone size: once; J gene: TRBJ2-3; V gene: TRBV7-6; D gene: -; CDR3 DNA: TGTGCCAGCAGCTTACTTCAAGATACGCAGTATTTT; CDR3 protein: CASSLLQDTQYF
clone size: -; J gene: TRBJ2-7; V gene: TRBV5-1; D gene: TRBD2; CDR3 DNA: TGCGCCAGCAGCGGGCTAGCGGGAGTTAACGAGCAGTACTTC; CDR3 protein: CASSGLAGVNEQYF
clone size: -; J gene: TRBJ2-7; V gene: TRBV5-1; D gene: -; CDR3 DNA: TGCGCCAGCAGCTCAGTCGGTCAGGGGCTCGAGCAGTACTTC; CDR3 protein: CASSSVGQGLEQYF
clone size: -; J gene: TRBJ2-7; V gene: TRBV7-9; D gene: -; CDR3 DNA: TGTGCCAGCAGCCAAAAGGGGGGCGAGCAGTACTTC; CDR3 protein: CASSQKGGEQYF
clone size: -; J gene: TRBJ1-1; V gene: TRBV5-1; D gene: -; CDR3 DNA: TGCGCCAGCAGCTCCAGGGGTAACACTGAAGCTTTCTTT; CDR3 protein: CASSSRGNTEAFF
clone size: -; J gene: TRBJ2-1; V gene: TRBV4-1; D gene: TRBD2; CDR3 DNA: TGCGCCAGCAGCCTACTCGGACTAGATTACAATGAGCAGTTCTTC; CDR3 protein: CASSLLGLDYNEQFF
clone size: -; J gene: TRBJ2-3; V gene: TRBV4-1; D gene: -; CDR3 DNA: TGCGCCAGCAGCCAAGAGGGTGGCCGCACAGATACGCAGTATTTT; CDR3 protein: CASSQEGGRTDTQYF
clone size: -; J gene: TRBJ2-7; V gene: TRBV18; D gene: -; CDR3 DNA: TGTGCCAGCTCACCCCGGCACATCTACGAGCAGTACTTC; CDR3 protein: CASSPRHIYEQYF
clone size: -; J gene: TRBJ2-3; V gene: TRBV4-3; D gene: -; CDR3 DNA: TGCGCCAGCAGCCCTGGGACTTTCACAGATACGCAGTATTTT; CDR3 protein: CASSPGTFTDTQYF
clone size: once; J gene: TRBJ2-7; V gene: TRBV7-9; D gene: TRBD1; CDR3 DNA: TGTGCCAGCAGCTTAGAGACAGGGGTTAACGAGCAGTACTTC; CDR3 protein: CASSLETGVNEQYF
clone size: -; J gene: TRBJ2-6; V gene: TRBV19; D gene: -; CDR3 DNA: TGTGCCAGTAGTCCCTCAACTGGGGCCAACGTCCTGACTTTC; CDR3 protein: CASSPSTGANVLTF
clone size: -; J gene: TRBJ2-3; V gene: TRBV7-3; D gene: -; CDR3 DNA: TGTGCCAGCAGCCCTAGAGCAGGTGGGGGCACAGATACGCAGTATTTT; CDR3 protein: CASSPRAGGGTDTQYF
clone size: -; J gene: TRBJ1-1; V gene: TRBV28; D gene: -; CDR3 DNA: TGTGCCATCGCAAGACTAAAAAACACTGAAGCTTTCTTT; CDR3 protein: CAIARLKNTEAFF
clone size: -; J gene: TRBJ1-6; V gene: TRBV25-1; D gene: -; CDR3 DNA: TGTGCCAGCAGTGAATACGACCGCTACAATTCACCCCTCCACTTT; CDR3 protein: CASSEYDRYNSPLHF